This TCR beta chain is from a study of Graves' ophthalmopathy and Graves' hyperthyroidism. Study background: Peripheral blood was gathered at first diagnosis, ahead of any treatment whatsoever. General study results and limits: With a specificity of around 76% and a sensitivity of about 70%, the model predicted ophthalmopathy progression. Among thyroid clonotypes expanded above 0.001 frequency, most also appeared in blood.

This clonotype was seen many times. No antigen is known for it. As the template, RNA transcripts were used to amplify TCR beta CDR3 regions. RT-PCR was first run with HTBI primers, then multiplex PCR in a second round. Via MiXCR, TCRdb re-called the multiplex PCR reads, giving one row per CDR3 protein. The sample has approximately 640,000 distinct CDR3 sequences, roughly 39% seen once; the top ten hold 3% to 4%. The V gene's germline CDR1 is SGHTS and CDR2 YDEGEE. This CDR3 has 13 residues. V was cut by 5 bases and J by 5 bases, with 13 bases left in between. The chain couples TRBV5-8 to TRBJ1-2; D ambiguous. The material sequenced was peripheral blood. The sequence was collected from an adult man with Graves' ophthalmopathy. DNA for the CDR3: TGTGCCAGCAGTACTGACGGCCTTTATGGCTACACCTTC. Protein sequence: CASSTDGLYGYTF.